A single sample gave rise to the 9 T cell receptor beta chains below, sequenced in a study of post-analysis software for immune sequencing data. These receptors' targets are unknown. The library was made from cDNA and included unique molecular identifiers. Each CDR3 protein is one row after TCRdb ran MiXCR on the PCR reads. The sample has 600,000 to 750,000 distinct CDR3 sequences, 59% seen once. Notes on the study in general: Comparison of patients with controls showed roughly five TRBV segments more frequent in patients, TRBV5-6, TRBV5-1 and TRBV20-1 among them.

Sequencing used blood. These receptor sequences come from a girl aged 2-10 years with multiple sclerosis.

The V and J genes are TRBV7-9 and TRBJ2-1; D is tentatively TRBD1 or TRBD2 (5 bases each). Trimming shortened V by 5 bases and J by 7 bases, and 18 bases separated the two germline ends. The CDR3 has 15 amino acids. Looked up from germline, CDR1 is SEHNR and CDR2 is FQNEAQ (reference sequence). The CDR3 DNA reads TGTGCCAGCAGCCAGACGGTGGGGGAGTGGAATGAGCAGTTCTTC. Translated, it gives CASSQTVGEWNEQFF.

This clonotype has more than one count but fewer than ten. The chain combines TRBV6-6 with TRBJ2-5; 7 bases match TRBD1. The V gene's germline CDR1 is MNHNY and CDR2 SVGAGI (reference sequence). The CDR3 runs to 15 residues. V was pared by 2 bases and J by 1 base, with 4 bases of the junction left unmatched. CDR3 sequence reads: CASSYRQGVQETQYF. The CDR3 DNA reads as TGTGCCAGCAGTTACAGGCAGGGGGTCCAAGAGACCCAGTACTTC.

CDR3 amino acids: CASSAEGARYEQYF. The CDR3 DNA reads TGCGCCAGCAGCGCAGAGGGGGCGAGGTACGAGCAGTACTTC. The rearrangement links TRBV5-1 to TRBJ2-7, with TRBD1 matching over 7 bases. The CDR3 has 14 amino acids. The J segment lost 4 bases and the V segment lost 4 bases, leaving 8 bases of the junction unmatched. The V gene's germline CDR1 is SGHRS and CDR2 YFSETQ.

The chain combines TRBV24-1 with TRBJ1-2; 10 bases agree with TRBD1. CDR3 length: 15 residues. J gave up 2 bases and V 3 bases, and 2 bases lay outside the gene matches. The germline CDR1 and CDR2 sequences are KGHDR and SFDVKD. CDR3 bases: TGTGCCACCAGTGATCCGGGACAGGGGAACTATGGCTACACCTTC. Translation: CATSDPGQGNYGYTF.

This chain uses TRBV5-1 with TRBJ2-2; TRBD1 might be the D (5 bases). Germline V gene lookup returns CDR1 SGHRS and CDR2 YFSETQ. Trimming stripped 3 bases from V and 6 bases from J, with 18 bases between. The CDR3 contains 16 residues. CDR3 residues: CASSSQRPLGPGELFF. The CDR3 nucleotides are TGCGCCAGCAGCTCTCAACGACCCTTGGGGCCCGGGGAGCTGTTTTTT.

This chain joins TRBV12-3 or TRBV12-4 and TRBJ1-2; D perhaps matches TRBD1 (6 bases). The CDR3 consists of 14 residues. The ends were cut back, 7 bases at V and 4 bases at J, with 16 bases in the middle. CDR3 bases: TGTGCCAGCACTCGCCCAGGGGATGGCTATGGCTACACCTTC. This encodes CASTRPGDGYGYTF.

This clonotype was found a few times. CDR3 in DNA: TGTGCCAGCAGCCCTTGGACAGGGTCCTTCACAGATACGCAGTATTTT. Translating it yields CASSPWTGSFTDTQYF. The chain couples TRBV14 to TRBJ2-3; TRBD1 aligns across 8 bases. Germline CDR1 SGHDN, CDR2 FVKESK. V lost 4 bases and J lost 2; bases outside the gene matches: 8. This CDR3 spans 16 amino acids.

This clonotype has more than one count but fewer than ten. This rearrangement joins TRBV20-1 to TRBJ2-7, with TRBD2 as a possible D gene (6 bases). Germline loops: CDR1 DFQATT, CDR2 SNEGSKA (reference sequence). Trimming removed 6 bases from V and 0 bases from J, with 15 bases in between. The CDR3 totals 14 residues. The CDR3 spells CSAQKGRNSYEQYF. The DNA for the CDR3 is TGCAGTGCCCAAAAAGGGAGGAACTCCTACGAGCAGTACTTC.

This rearrangement joins TRBV20-1 to TRBJ2-3; D not certain. Trimming took 6 bases from V and 4 from J, leaving 17 bases between them. Looked up from germline, CDR1 is DFQATT and CDR2 is SNEGSKA (reference sequence). The CDR3 consists of 14 residues. The CDR3 spells CSAYPISGSDTQYF. Here the CDR3 DNA reads TGCAGTGCGTATCCCATATCCGGTTCAGATACGCAGTATTTT.